A single sample gave rise to the 23 T cell receptor beta chains below, sequenced in a study of Graves' ophthalmopathy and Graves' hyperthyroidism. RNA transcripts served as template for amplifying TCR beta CDR3 sequences. HTBI-primed first-round RT-PCR preceded second-round multiplex PCR. MiXCR, run by TCRdb on the multiplex PCR reads, gives a single entry per CDR3 protein. The table lists 350,000 or so distinct CDR3 sequences, about a sixth of them singletons. Sequencing was performed on peripheral blood. All receptors derive from an adult man with Graves' ophthalmopathy.

Of note for this clonotype: At one of its ends the junction is not consistent with the germline gene, which may arise from a read error. The chain recombines TRBV28 with TRBJ1-2; D unclear. CDR1 and CDR2 from the germline V gene are MDHEN and SYDVKM. CDR3 length equals 13 residues. The CDR3 is CASSLSVQRIGTF. CDR3 DNA: TGTGCCAGCAGCTTATCCGTACAAAGGATAGGCACCTTC.

At least ten counts were recorded for this clonotype. This chain uses TRBV29-1 with TRBJ2-5; TRBD2 aligns across 14 bases. The CDR3 has 16 residues. J gave up 5 bases and V 3 bases, and 8 bases lay outside the gene matches. Germline CDR1 reads SQVTM; CDR2 reads ANQGSEA. CDR3 nucleotide sequence: TGCAGCGTTGACGGGACTAGCGGGGGAGTACGGGAGACCCAGTACTTC. Translated, it gives CSVDGTSGGVRETQYF.

This clonotype has a count of ten or more. The chain combines TRBV15 with TRBJ2-2, with 8 nucleotides matching TRBD2. The CDR3 runs 15 residues. Germline CDR1 reads LNHNV; CDR2 reads YYDKDF (reference sequence). V shed 3 bases, J shed 4 bases, and the junction held 4 bases outside the gene matches. The CDR3 sequence is CATSSREGITGELFF. CDR3 nucleotides: TGTGCCACCAGCAGCCGGGAGGGCATCACCGGGGAGCTGTTTTTT.

This clonotype showed up many times. The junction departs from the called germline gene at one end, perhaps through a read error. CDR3 DNA: TGCAGCGCTAACTCGCTCCAGGGGGCCCAAGAGACCCAGTACTTC. The encoded protein is CSANSLQGAQETQYF. The rearrangement joins TRBV20-1 to TRBJ2-5; 8 nucleotides agree with TRBD1. Germline CDR1 DFQATT, CDR2 SNEGSKA (reference sequence). This CDR3 is built from 15 residues.

This clonotype came up a few times. This chain joins TRBV6-1 and TRBJ1-1; possible D gene TRBD1, 5 bases. CDR1 MNHNS and CDR2 SASEGT come from the germline V gene. The CDR3 consists of 12 residues. The ends were cut back, 6 bases at V and 7 bases at J, with 12 bases in the middle. This CDR3 is CASSLGTLEAFF. The CDR3 DNA is TGTGCCAGCAGCTTGGGGACCCTTGAAGCTTTCTTT.

A remark on this clonotype: This may arise from a read error, as a much more abundant clone is one base away. The chain combines TRBV20-1 with TRBJ1-2, with D maybe TRBD1 (5 bases). Trimming removed 3 bases at V and 8 bases at J, with 16 bases between. CDR3 length: 13 residues. Germline V lookup: CDR1 DFQATT, CDR2 SNEGSKA (reference sequence). CDR3 residues: CSASGTGIRGYTF. CDR3 nucleotide sequence: TGCAGTGCTAGCGGGACTGGGATCCGGGGCTACACCTTC.

This clonotype was observed many times. The genes are TRBV5-1 and TRBJ1-5, with D uncertain. V lost 4 bases to trimming and J lost 10 bases, with 15 bases between them. Germline CDR1 SGHRS, CDR2 YFSETQ. The CDR3 is 13 residues long. Written as DNA, the CDR3 is TGCGCCAGCAGCCTCGACTATGGACGTCCCCAGCATTTT. Translating it yields CASSLDYGRPQHF.

The chain combines TRBV20-1 with TRBJ2-5; 13 bases align to TRBD2. Germline assignment: CDR1 DFQATT and CDR2 SNEGSKA (reference sequence). This CDR3 region has 14 residues. After removal of 7 bases from V and 5 bases from J, the junction contained 7 bases not matched to a gene. CDR3 sequence: CSGALAGGGETQYF. The CDR3 DNA is TGCAGTGGGGCACTAGCGGGAGGGGGGGAGACCCAGTACTTC.

This clonotype was picked up many times. The chain combines TRBV20-1 with TRBJ2-7, with a weak D call TRBD1 (6 bases). CDR1 DFQATT and CDR2 SNEGSKA come from the germline V gene (reference sequence). This CDR3 has 15 residues. V lost 6 bases and J lost 0, with 18 bases in between. In nucleotides, the CDR3 is TGCAGTGCCCTACCGTTGGACAGAAGCTCCTACGAGCAGTACTTC. Translating it yields CSALPLDRSSYEQYF.

This clonotype was observed many times. This chain uses TRBV19 with TRBJ1-1; TRBD1 aligns across 8 bases. This CDR3 region has 15 residues. After removal of 3 bases from V and 1 base from J, the junction contained 4 bases not matched to a gene. The V gene's germline CDR1 is LNHDA and CDR2 SQIVND (reference sequence). The CDR3 here is CASSMRDRTNTEAFF. CDR3 sequence (DNA): TGTGCCAGTAGTATGCGGGACAGGACGAACACTGAAGCTTTCTTT.

Many counts were recorded for this clonotype. The CDR3: CASSQDQGNTIYF. The CDR3 DNA reads TGTGCCAGCAGCCAAGATCAAGGAAACACCATATATTTT. V gene TRBV3-1 combines with J gene TRBJ1-3; no clear D. Trimming cost V 0 bases and J 4 bases, with 4 bases left between them. This CDR3 contains 13 residues. Germline V gene sequence: CDR1 LGHDT, CDR2 YNNKEL (reference sequence).

There are many counts of this clonotype. The chain carries TRBV18 and TRBJ1-1, with 7 bases identical to TRBD1. The CDR3 totals 13 residues. J was trimmed by 7 bases and V by 3 bases; bases with no gene match: 5. The germline V gene encodes CDR1 KGHSH and CDR2 LQKENI. The CDR3, as DNA: TGTGCCAGCTCACCGACCGGGACAGTTGAAGCTTTCTTT. This codes for CASSPTGTVEAFF.

This clonotype came up a few times. The chain couples TRBV6-1 to TRBJ2-5; D not certain. The CDR3 extends over 15 amino acids. With 5 bases removed from V and 5 bases from J, the gap between germline ends came to 18 bases. CDR1 MNHNS and CDR2 SASEGT come from the germline V gene. The CDR3 reads CASSRSQRTGETQYF. The CDR3 DNA is TGTGCCAGCAGTCGCTCCCAGAGAACCGGGGAGACCCAGTACTTC.

This clonotype was counted ten times or more. The V gene is TRBV6-2 or TRBV6-3, the J gene TRBJ1-5, with TRBD1 as a possible D gene (6 bases). The CDR3 sequence is 18 residues long. Germline CDR1 reads MNHEY; CDR2 reads SVGEGT. The V end was cut by 4 bases, the J end by 0 bases, with 19 bases between. The CDR3 DNA follows: TGTGCCAGCAGTTCCCCCTTGACGGGGGCTGTTAGCAATCAGCCCCAGCATTTT. Residues: CASSSPLTGAVSNQPQHF.

This clonotype has a count of ten or more. The chain joins TRBV30 to TRBJ2-3; TRBD1 is a possible D gene (5 bases). This CDR3 comprises 15 residues. V lost 0 bases to trimming and J lost 2 bases, with 12 bases between them. Germline-derived CDR1 and CDR2 are GTSNPN and SVGIG (reference sequence). CDR3 amino acids: CAWSVVLGATDTQYF. The DNA for the CDR3 is TGTGCCTGGAGTGTAGTATTAGGGGCCACAGATACGCAGTATTTT.

This clonotype came up many times. This chain joins TRBV6-1 and TRBJ1-2; D unclear. The V end lost 6 bases, the J end lost 4 bases, and 15 bases lay between the germline ends. The length of the CDR3 is 14 residues. Germline V CDR1 and CDR2: MNHNS, SASEGT. CDR3 DNA sequence: TGTGCCAGCAGGCCCGTTGTGGCCTCCTATGGCTACACCTTC. Protein: CASRPVVASYGYTF.

This clonotype has a count of ten or more. The rearrangement joins TRBV29-1 to TRBJ1-3; a possible D gene is TRBD1 (5 bases). Trimming shortened V by 4 bases and J by 4 bases, and 14 bases separated the two germline ends. The CDR3 covers 14 residues. Per the germline V gene, CDR1 is SQVTM and CDR2 is ANQGSEA. The CDR3 protein is CSVGKQAPGNTIYF. The CDR3, as DNA: TGCAGCGTTGGTAAACAGGCGCCGGGAAACACCATATATTTT.

This clonotype appeared a few times. V gene TRBV9 combines with J gene TRBJ2-2, with 14 bases lining up with TRBD2. J gave up 6 bases and V 4 bases, and 11 bases lay outside the gene matches. CDR1 and CDR2 (germline): SGDLS, YYNGEE. This CDR3 has 18 residues. The CDR3 DNA reads as TGTGCCAGCAGCTCCCAGACTAGCGGGGGGGCCTGGGCCGGGGAGCTGTTTTTT. Protein product: CASSSQTSGGAWAGELFF. Filled out from reference TRBV9 and TRBJ2-2, the complete variable domain reads DSGVTQTPKHLITATGQRVTLRCSPRSGDLSVYWYQQSLDQGLQFLIQYYNGEERAKGNILERFSAQQFPDLHSELNLSSLELGDSALYFCASSSQTSGGAWAGELFFGEGSRLTVL.

This clonotype occurred many times. The chain combines TRBV6-2 or TRBV6-3 with TRBJ1-1; the match to TRBD1 covers 8 bases. Trimming took 5 bases from V and 7 from J; bases not matched to a gene: 9. The CDR3 is 14 amino acids. CDR1 is MNHEY and CDR2 is SVGEGT in the germline V gene. CDR3 sequence (DNA): TGTGCCAGCAGTCTAGGACAGGGCCAAGGTGAAGCTTTCTTT. It codes for CASSLGQGQGEAFF.

This clonotype occurred many times. The chain recombines TRBV7-9 with TRBJ2-5; D uncertain. Trimming pared 1 base from V and 1 base from J, leaving 4 bases between. This CDR3 has 13 amino acids. Germline loops: CDR1 SEHNR, CDR2 FQNEAQ (reference sequence). The CDR3 protein is CASSLGRQETQYF. CDR3 nucleotides: TGTGCCAGCAGCTTAGGTCGCCAAGAGACCCAGTACTTC.

V and J are TRBV12-3 or TRBV12-4 and TRBJ1-5; tentatively, D is TRBD1 (5 bases). The CDR3 loop spans 14 amino acids. Trimming took 6 bases from V and 2 from J, leaving 11 bases between them. CDR3 residues: CASSQIGGNQPQHF. The CDR3 DNA follows: TGTGCCAGCAGCCAAATAGGGGGCAATCAGCCCCAGCATTTT.

At least ten counts were recorded for this clonotype. This chain joins TRBV4-3 and TRBJ2-2; the match to TRBD2 covers 9 bases. The germline CDR1 and CDR2 sequences are LGHNA and YSLEER. Trimming took 0 bases from V and 2 from J; bases not matched to a gene: 7. This CDR3 is built from 18 residues. The DNA for the CDR3 is TGCGCCAGCAGCCAAGACCAACTGCGGGGGGGAAACACCGGGGAGCTGTTTTTT. Protein product: CASSQDQLRGGNTGELFF.

This clonotype appeared many times. The rearrangement uses TRBV29-1 and TRBJ2-2, with 10 bases matching TRBD1. Per the germline V gene, CDR1 is SQVTM and CDR2 is ANQGSEA. The CDR3 is 15 residues long. V shed 6 bases and J 7 bases; nucleotides not matched to a gene: 11. The chain's CDR3 is CSVDGQGGKDGELFF. The CDR3 DNA sequence: TGCAGCGTCGACGGACAGGGGGGAAAGGACGGGGAGCTGTTTTTT.